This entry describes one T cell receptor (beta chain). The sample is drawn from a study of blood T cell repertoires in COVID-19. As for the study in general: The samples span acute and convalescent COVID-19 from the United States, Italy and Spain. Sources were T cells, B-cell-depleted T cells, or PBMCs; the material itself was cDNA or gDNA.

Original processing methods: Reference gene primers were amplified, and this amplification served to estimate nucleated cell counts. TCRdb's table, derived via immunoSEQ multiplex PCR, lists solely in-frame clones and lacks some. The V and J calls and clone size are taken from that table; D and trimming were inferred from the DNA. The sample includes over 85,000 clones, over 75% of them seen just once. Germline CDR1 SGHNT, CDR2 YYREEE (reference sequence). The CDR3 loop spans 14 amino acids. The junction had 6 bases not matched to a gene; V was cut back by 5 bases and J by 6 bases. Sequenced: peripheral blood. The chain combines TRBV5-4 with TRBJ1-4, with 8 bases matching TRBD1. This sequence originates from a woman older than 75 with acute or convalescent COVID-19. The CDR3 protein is CASRLQGGDEKLFF. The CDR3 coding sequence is TGTGCCAGCAGACTACAGGGGGGGGATGAAAAACTGTTTTTT.